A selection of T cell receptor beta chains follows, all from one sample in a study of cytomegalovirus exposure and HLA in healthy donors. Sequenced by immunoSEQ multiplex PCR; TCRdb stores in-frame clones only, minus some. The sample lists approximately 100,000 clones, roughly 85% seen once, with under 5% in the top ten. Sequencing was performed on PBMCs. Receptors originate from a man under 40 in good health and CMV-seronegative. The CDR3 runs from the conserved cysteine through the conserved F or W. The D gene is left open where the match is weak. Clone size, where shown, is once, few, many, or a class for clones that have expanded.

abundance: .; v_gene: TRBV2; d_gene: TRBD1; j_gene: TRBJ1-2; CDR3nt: TGTGCCAGCAGTGCCCAACGGGGACAGGGTGATGGCTACACCTTC; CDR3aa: CASSAQRGQGDGYTF
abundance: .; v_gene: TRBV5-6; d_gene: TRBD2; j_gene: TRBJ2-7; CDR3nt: TGTGCCAGCAGCTTGGGCGCGGGAGGTTCTTACGAGCAGTACTTC; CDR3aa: CASSLGAGGSYEQYF
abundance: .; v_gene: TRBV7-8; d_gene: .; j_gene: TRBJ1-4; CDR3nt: TGTGCCAGCAGCTTAGGGGAGATTAGGGGGAAACTGTTTTTT; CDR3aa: CASSLGEIRGKLFF
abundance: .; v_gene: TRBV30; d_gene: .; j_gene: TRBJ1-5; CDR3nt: TGTGCCTGGAGACAATCAGGGAATCAGCCCCAGCATTTT; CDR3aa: CAWRQSGNQPQHF
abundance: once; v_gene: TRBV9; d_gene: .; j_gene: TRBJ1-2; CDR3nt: TGTGCCAGCAGCGAGTTACCACAGGGATCGTATGGCTACACCTTC; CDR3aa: CASSELPQGSYGYTF
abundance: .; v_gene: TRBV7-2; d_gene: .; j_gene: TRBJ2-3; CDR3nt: TGTGCCAGCAGCTTTGAGGCAGATACGCAGTATTTT; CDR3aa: CASSFEADTQYF
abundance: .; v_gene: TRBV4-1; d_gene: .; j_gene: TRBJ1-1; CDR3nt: TGCGCCAGCAGCGCAACACCAGGGAACACTGAAGCTTTCTTT; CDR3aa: CASSATPGNTEAFF
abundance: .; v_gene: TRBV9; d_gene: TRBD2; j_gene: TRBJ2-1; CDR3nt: TGTGCCAGCAGCGTAGCTCCTAGCGGGGTCAGTGAGCAGTTCTTC; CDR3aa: CASSVAPSGVSEQFF
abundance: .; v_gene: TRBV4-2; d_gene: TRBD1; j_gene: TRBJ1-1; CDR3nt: TGTGCCAGCAGCCAAGATGGGGGACAGAAACACACTGAAGCTTTCTTT; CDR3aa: CASSQDGGQKHTEAFF
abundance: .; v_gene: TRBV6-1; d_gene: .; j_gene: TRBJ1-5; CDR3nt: TGTGCCAGCGAGCGTGGAGTAGGCAATCAGCCCCAGCATTTT; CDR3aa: CASERGVGNQPQHF
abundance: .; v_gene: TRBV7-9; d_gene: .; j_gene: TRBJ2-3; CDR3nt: TGTGCCAGCAGCTTCAGCGGAGGGGACACAGATACGCAGTATTTT; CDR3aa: CASSFSGGDTDTQYF
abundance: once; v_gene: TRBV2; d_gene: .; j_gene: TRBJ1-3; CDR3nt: TGTGCCAGCAGTGTGGAGAGCTCTGGAAACACCATATATTTT; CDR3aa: CASSVESSGNTIYF
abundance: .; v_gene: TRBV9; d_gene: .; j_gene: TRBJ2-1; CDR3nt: TGTGCCAGCAGCGTTCCACAGGGGGGGGAGTACAATGAGCAGTTCTTC; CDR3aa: CASSVPQGGEYNEQFF
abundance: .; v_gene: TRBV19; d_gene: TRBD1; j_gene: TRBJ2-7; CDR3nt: TGTGCCAGTACTTCACCCCCGGACAGGGGGCGATACGAGCAGTACTTC; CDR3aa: CASTSPPDRGRYEQYF
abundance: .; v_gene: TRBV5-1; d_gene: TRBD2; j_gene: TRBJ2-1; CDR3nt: TGCGCCAGCAGCGGGGGGGTCAATGAGCAGTTCTTC; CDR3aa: CASSGGVNEQFF
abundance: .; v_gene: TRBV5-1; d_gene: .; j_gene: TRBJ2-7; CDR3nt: TGCGCCAGCAGCTTAGTCCAGGGAAGCGAGCAGTACTTC; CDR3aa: CASSLVQGSEQYF
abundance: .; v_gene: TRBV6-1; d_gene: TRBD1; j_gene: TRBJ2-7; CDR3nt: TGTGCCAGTCATGACAGGGGAGGCCGCGAGCAGTACTTC; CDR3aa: CASHDRGGREQYF
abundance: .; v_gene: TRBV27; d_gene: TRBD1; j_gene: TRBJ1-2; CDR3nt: TGTGCCAGCAGTCTAAGACAGGGGGTCTATGGCTACACCTTC; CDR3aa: CASSLRQGVYGYTF
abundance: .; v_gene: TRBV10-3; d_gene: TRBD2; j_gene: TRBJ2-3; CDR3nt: TGTGCCATCAGCGTAGCGGGGGGTCCAGATACGCAGTATTTT; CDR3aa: CAISVAGGPDTQYF
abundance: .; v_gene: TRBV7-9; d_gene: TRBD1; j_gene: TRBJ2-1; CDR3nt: TGTGCCAGCAGCTCAACGGACAGGGTAAACAATGAGCAGTTCTTC; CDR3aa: CASSSTDRVNNEQFF
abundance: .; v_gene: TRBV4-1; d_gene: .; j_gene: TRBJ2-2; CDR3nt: TGCGCCAGCAGCCACCCGGGACACAACACCGGGGAGCTGTTTTTT; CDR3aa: CASSHPGHNTGELFF
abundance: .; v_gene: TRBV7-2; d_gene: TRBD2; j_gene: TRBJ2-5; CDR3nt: TGTGCCAGCAGCCCCCCCGGGGGGGGGTACCAAGAGACCCAGTACTTC; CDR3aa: CASSPPGGGYQETQYF
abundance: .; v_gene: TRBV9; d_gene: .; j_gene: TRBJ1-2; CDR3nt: TGTGCCAGCAGCGCGGGGACACTTAACTATGGCTACACCTTC; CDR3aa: CASSAGTLNYGYTF
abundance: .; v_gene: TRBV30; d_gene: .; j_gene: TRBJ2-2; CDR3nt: TGTGCCTGGGAGTCGGGACTTCCCGGGGAGCTGTTTTTT; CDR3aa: CAWESGLPGELFF
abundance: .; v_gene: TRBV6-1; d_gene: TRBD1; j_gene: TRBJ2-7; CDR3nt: TGTGCCAGCAGTCCATCGACAGGGTACCCGTACGAGCAGTACTTC; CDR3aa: CASSPSTGYPYEQYF
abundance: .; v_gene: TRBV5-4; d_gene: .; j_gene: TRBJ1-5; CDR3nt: TGTGCCAGCAGCATGGGGCTCGGCAATCAGCCCCAGCATTTT; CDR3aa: CASSMGLGNQPQHF
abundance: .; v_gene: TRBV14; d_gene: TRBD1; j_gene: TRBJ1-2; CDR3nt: TGTGCCAGCAGCTCGGGACAGGGGGCGCGAGGCTACACCTTC; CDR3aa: CASSSGQGARGYTF
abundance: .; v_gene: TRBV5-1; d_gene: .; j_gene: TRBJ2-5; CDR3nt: TGCGCCAGCAGCTTGGGCTCAGTGCAAGAGACCCAGTACTTC; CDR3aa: CASSLGSVQETQYF